A selection of T cell receptor beta chains follows, all from one sample in a study of beta chain features in type 1 diabetes. Clones were sequenced by immunoSEQ multiplex PCR, and TCRdb holds only the in-frame ones, with some missing. The sample lists about 360,000 clones, over 9.5% occurring once. Sequenced: naive CD4+ T cells from blood. Receptors originate from a man younger than 35 in good health. The CDR3 runs from the conserved cysteine through the conserved F or W. A D gene is named only where the DNA matches it firmly. Rows give clone size only sometimes, using once, few, many, or a class for an expanded clone.

TRBV25-1	.	.	TRBJ1-1	TGTGCCAGCAGTGAATATACGTCAGGCTCGGTCACTGAAGCTTTCTTT	CASSEYTSGSVTEAFF
TRBV7-9	.	few	TRBJ2-2	TGTGCCAGCAGCTTAGCCAACGGAGACAGCAACACCGGGGAGCTGTTTTTT	CASSLANGDSNTGELFF
TRBV5-4	.	.	TRBJ1-1	TGTGCCAGCAGCTTGGCCGGGGGAATGAACACTGAAGCTTTCTTT	CASSLAGGMNTEAFF
TRBV5-4	.	.	TRBJ2-1	TGTGCCAGCAGCGCGGGACAGCGCGGTAGAGTAGCCTACAATGAGCAGTTCTTC	CASSAGQRGRVAYNEQFF
TRBV30	.	.	TRBJ2-7	TGTGCCTGGAGTTCCTCGGGGACCTACGAGCAGTACTTC	CAWSSSGTYEQYF
TRBV28	.	few	TRBJ2-7	TGTGCCACCCAACTGATCTACGAGCAGTACTTC	CATQLIYEQYF
TRBV19	TRBD1	few	TRBJ2-2	TGTGCCAGTATAGGGACAGGGAGACTCACCGGGGAGCTGTTTTTT	CASIGTGRLTGELFF
TRBV19	.	.	TRBJ2-1	TGTGCCAGTAGTATACTAGATTACAATGAGCAGTTCTTC	CASSILDYNEQFF
TRBV2	.	.	TRBJ2-7	TGTGCCAGCAGTTATCTAGCGATTAGCTCCTACGAGCAGTACTTC	CASSYLAISSYEQYF
TRBV28	.	few	TRBJ2-7	TGTGCCAGCAGTTCTAGCTACGAGCAGTACTTC	CASSSSYEQYF
TRBV9	.	few	TRBJ2-7	TGTGCCAGCAGCGTAGCCGGGAATACCCACGAGCAGTACTTC	CASSVAGNTHEQYF
TRBV11-2	TRBD2	.	TRBJ2-5	TGTGCCAGCAGCGTAATTAGCGGGGGGGCCGAGACCCAGTACTTC	CASSVISGGAETQYF
TRBV15	TRBD1	.	TRBJ2-1	TGTGCCACCAGCAGAGGACAGGGAGCCGACAATGAGCAGTTCTTC	CATSRGQGADNEQFF
TRBV28	TRBD2	few	TRBJ2-1	TGTGCCAGCATGCTAGCGGGAGGAAACTCCTACAATGAGCAGTTCTTC	CASMLAGGNSYNEQFF
TRBV7-2	TRBD1	few	TRBJ2-7	TGTGCCAGCAGGGGACTGGGACAGGGCGTGACCTACGAGCAGTACTTC	CASRGLGQGVTYEQYF
TRBV7-2	.	.	TRBJ1-5	TGTGCCAGCAGCTTAGTGGCATATAGCAATCAGCCCCAGCATTTT	CASSLVAYSNQPQHF
TRBV30	.	few	TRBJ1-2	TGTGCCTATTACGGGGGTAACTATGGCTACACCTTC	CAYYGGNYGYTF
TRBV5-4	.	few	TRBJ2-7	TGTGCCAGCAGTCGGGATCTCGAAAGGACGCAGTACTTC	CASSRDLERTQYF
TRBV5-1	TRBD2	few	TRBJ2-1	TGCGCCAGCAGCTTGGAAGCGGGGCTCTCCTACAATGAGCAGTTCTTC	CASSLEAGLSYNEQFF
TRBV5-4	TRBD1	.	TRBJ1-2	TGTGCCAGCAGACGTCCGGGACAGACCTATGGCTACACCTTC	CASRRPGQTYGYTF
TRBV25-1	.	.	TRBJ1-2	TGTGCCAGCAGTGAAATGAGTCCTGCGCGCCGGTGGGGCTACACCTTC	CASSEMSPARRWGYTF
TRBV7-2	TRBD1	few	TRBJ2-1	TGTGCCAGCAGCCCCCGGACAGGGGGAAGGAATGAGCAGTTCTTC	CASSPRTGGRNEQFF
TRBV28	.	few	TRBJ2-3	TGTGCCAGCAGTTTATGGACTCTCACAGATACGCAGTATTTT	CASSLWTLTDTQYF
TRBV29-1	.	few	TRBJ2-1	TGCAGCGTTGTGGGCAGCGGGTCCTACAATGAGCAGTTCTTC	CSVVGSGSYNEQFF
TRBV2	.	.	TRBJ2-1	TGTGCCAGCAGTGAATTGATCAGAAAACCGGGGGAGTTCTTC	CASSELIRKPGEFF
TRBV30	.	few	TRBJ1-1	TGTGCCTGGGGAGAGAACATGAACACTGAAGCTTTCTTT	CAWGENMNTEAFF
TRBV7-9	.	few	TRBJ2-7	TGTGCCAGCAGCTTAGGGTCCAAACTATTAGACTACGAGCAGTACTTC	CASSLGSKLLDYEQYF
TRBV18	.	.	TRBJ1-2	TGTGCCAGCTCCCCCGGGGGGTTCGGCTACACCTTC	CASSPGGFGYTF
TRBV5-1	.	.	TRBJ2-1	TGCGCCAGTCGGCGGGCCTGGAATGAGCAGTTCTTC	CASRRAWNEQFF
TRBV4-2	TRBD1	few	TRBJ2-1	TGTGCCAGCAGCCAAGCGGGACAGCCCTACAATGAGCAGTTCTTC	CASSQAGQPYNEQFF